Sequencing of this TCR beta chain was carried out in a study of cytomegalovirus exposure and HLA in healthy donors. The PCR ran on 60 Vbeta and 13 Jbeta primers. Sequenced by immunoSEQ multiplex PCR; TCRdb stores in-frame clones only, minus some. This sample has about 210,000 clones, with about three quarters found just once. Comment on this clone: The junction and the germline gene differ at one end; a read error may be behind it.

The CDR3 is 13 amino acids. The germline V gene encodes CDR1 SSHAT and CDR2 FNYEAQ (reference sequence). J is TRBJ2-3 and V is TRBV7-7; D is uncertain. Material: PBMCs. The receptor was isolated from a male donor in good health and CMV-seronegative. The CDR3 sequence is CASSQYTGDTQYF. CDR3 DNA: TGTGCTAGCAGCCAATACACGGGAGATACGCAGTATTTT. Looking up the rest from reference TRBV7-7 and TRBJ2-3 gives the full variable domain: GAGVSQSPRYKVTKRGQDVTLRCDPISSHATLYWYQQALGQGPEFLTYFNYEAQPDKSGLPSDRFSAERPEGSISTLTIQRTEQRDSAMYRCASSQYTGDTQYFGPGTRLTVL.